A single sample gave rise to the 15 T cell receptor beta chains below, sequenced in a study of shared T cell receptors in the human thymus. Method: immunoSEQ multiplex PCR; TCRdb's copy keeps in-frame clones and lacks some. This sample has hundreds of thousands of clones, with 88% found just once. The same sample was also used in a study of human thymus T cells.

Sequences were obtained from thymocytes. The receptors come from a boy under two years old with a congenital heart defect.

This chain connects TRBV4-3 to TRBJ2-7; a possible D gene is TRBD1 (5 bases). Trimming cost V 0 bases and J 1 base, with 10 bases left between them. This CDR3 has 15 amino acids. Germline V lookup: CDR1 LGHNA, CDR2 YSLEER. The CDR3 sequence is CASSQEDTVSYEQYF. Here the CDR3 DNA reads TGCGCCAGCAGCCAAGAGGACACTGTTTCCTACGAGCAGTACTTC.

This sequence joins TRBV27 and TRBJ2-7, with a weak D call TRBD2 (5 bases). Germline V lookup: CDR1 MNHEY, CDR2 SMNVEV (reference sequence). The CDR3 spans 15 residues. V gave up 5 bases and J gave up 9 bases, with 23 bases separating them. In DNA form, the CDR3 reads TGTGCCAGCAGTCCCCAGCCGGACGGAACACGGGGGCAGTACTTC. Encoded protein: CASSPQPDGTRGQYF.

The chain links TRBV5-6 to TRBJ1-1, with 7 bases that match TRBD1. The CDR3 has 15 residues. Looked up from germline, CDR1 is SGHDT and CDR2 is YYEEEE. V gave up 3 bases and J gave up 10 bases; unmatched junction bases: 15. The CDR3 coding sequence is TGTGCCAGCAGCTCCCTCCGACAGGGCCCATACGTAGCTTTCTTT. Amino acids: CASSSLRQGPYVAFF.

This rearrangement joins TRBV4-3 to TRBJ2-7, with D possibly matching TRBD2 (6 bases). Trimming took off 7 bases at V and 1 base at J, with 17 bases between the two ends. Germline loops: CDR1 LGHNA, CDR2 YSLEER. The CDR3 runs 15 residues. DNA of the CDR3: TGCGCCAGCAACGAGTGGTCTAGCGAATCCTACGAGCAGTACTTC. Translated, it gives CASNEWSSESYEQYF.

This chain connects TRBV7-9 to TRBJ2-5, with D uncertain. Trimming stripped 5 bases from V and 4 bases from J, with 11 bases between. This CDR3 has 13 amino acids. CDR1 SEHNR and CDR2 FQNEAQ come from the germline V gene (reference sequence). The CDR3 nucleotides are TGTGCCAGCAGCCCCCGGTCGGGAGAGACCCAGTACTTC. It codes for CASSPRSGETQYF.

The chain couples TRBV7-6 to TRBJ1-1; 8 positions agree with TRBD1. CDR3 length equals 16 residues. In germline, CDR1 is SGHVS, CDR2 FNYEAQ. Germline trimming cut 4 bases from V and 2 bases from J; bases unmatched to any gene: 9. The CDR3 is CASSSGQGGKNTEAFF. The CDR3 bases are TGTGCCAGCAGCTCTGGACAGGGAGGTAAAAACACTGAAGCTTTCTTT.

The chain uses TRBV19 and TRBJ1-5; D remains ambiguous. Germline CDR1 is LNHDA and CDR2 is SQIVND (reference sequence). The CDR3 is 14 amino acids. Deletions cut 3 bases from V and 7 bases from J, with 13 bases between. The CDR3 sequence is CASSIGPTGQPQHF. Written as DNA, the CDR3 is TGTGCCAGTAGTATCGGCCCAACGGGGCAGCCCCAGCATTTT.

This chain joins TRBV2 and TRBJ2-6; 9 bases match TRBD1. V shed 5 bases and J 2 bases; nucleotides not matched to a gene: 10. The CDR3 covers 18 residues. Per the germline V gene, CDR1 is SNHLY and CDR2 is FYNNEI. In nucleotides, the CDR3 is TGTGCCAGCAGTTTGACGGGGGACAGGGCAGCTGGGGCCAACGTCCTGACTTTC. Its translation is CASSLTGDRAAGANVLTF.

V is TRBV11-2 and J is TRBJ2-5; 7 nucleotides line up with TRBD1. This CDR3 is built from 14 residues. Per the germline V gene, CDR1 is SGHAT and CDR2 is FQNNGV. With V trimmed by 2 bases and J by 1 base, 1 base remained unmatched. CDR3 DNA: TGTGCCAGCAGCTTATGGGACAGCCAAGAGACCCAGTACTTC. Translated: CASSLWDSQETQYF.

The chain couples TRBV5-1 to TRBJ2-7; 11 positions agree with TRBD2. The junction had 5 bases not matched to a gene; V was cut back by 3 bases and J by 3 bases. CDR3 length equals 15 residues. Germline CDR1 and CDR2: SGHRS and YFSETQ. CDR3 bases: TGCGCCAGCAGCTACCAGACTAGCGGGGACTACGAGCAGTACTTC. Protein sequence: CASSYQTSGDYEQYF.

With respect to this clone: It is unclear where the CDR3 begins or ends on the DNA, so no DNA is shown, and the CDR3 is as TCRdb lists it. J is TRBJ1-1 and V is TRBV28; the tabulated D call, TRBD1, remains unverified against the DNA. Germline CDR1 MDHEN, CDR2 SYDVKM. Termini included, the CDR3 measures 15 amino acids. CDR3 sequence reads: CASSSSGQGAPEAFF.

V gene TRBV5-1 combines with J gene TRBJ2-1; D is unresolved. V dropped 0 bases and J dropped 15 bases, with 13 bases sitting between them. The CDR3 length is 12 residues. Per germline, CDR1 SGHRS and CDR2 YFSETQ. The CDR3 loop is CASSLGGSTPFF. In nucleotides, the CDR3 is TGCGCCAGCAGCTTGGGTGGTAGCACACCGTTCTTC.

The chain uses TRBV7-2 and TRBJ2-2, with D hard to call. Germline V lookup: CDR1 SGHTA, CDR2 FQGNSA. The V end lost 5 bases, the J end lost 1 base, and 8 bases lay between the germline ends. The CDR3 totals 14 residues. In DNA form, the CDR3 reads TGTGCCAGCAGCCTCGACAAGAACACCGGGGAGCTGTTTTTT. Protein sequence: CASSLDKNTGELFF.

The chain employs TRBV11-2 and TRBJ1-2; 10 bases align to TRBD1. This CDR3 has 15 residues. Germline CDR1 reads SGHAT; CDR2 reads FQNNGV. The ends lost 3 bases at V and 4 bases at J; junction bases unmatched: 5. The CDR3 sequence is CASSLEDRGIYGYTF. The CDR3 bases are TGTGCCAGCAGCTTGGAGGACAGGGGGATCTATGGCTACACCTTC.

This clone was found once. V and J are TRBV28 and TRBJ2-4; 9 bases align to TRBD1. The CDR3 runs to 15 residues. Looked up from germline, CDR1 is MDHEN and CDR2 is SYDVKM. V was pared by 2 bases and J by 8 bases, with 7 bases of the junction left unmatched. CDR3 amino acids: CASSLPGQGKDIQYF. The CDR3 region has the DNA TGTGCCAGCAGTTTACCCGGACAGGGGAAGGACATTCAGTACTTC. The whole variable domain, remainder taken from reference TRBV28 and TRBJ2-4, is DVKVTQSSRYLVKRTGEKVFLECVQDMDHENMFWYRQDPGLGLRLIYFSYDVKMKEKGDIPEGYSVSREKKERFSLILESASTNQTSMYLCASSLPGQGKDIQYFGAGTRLSVL.